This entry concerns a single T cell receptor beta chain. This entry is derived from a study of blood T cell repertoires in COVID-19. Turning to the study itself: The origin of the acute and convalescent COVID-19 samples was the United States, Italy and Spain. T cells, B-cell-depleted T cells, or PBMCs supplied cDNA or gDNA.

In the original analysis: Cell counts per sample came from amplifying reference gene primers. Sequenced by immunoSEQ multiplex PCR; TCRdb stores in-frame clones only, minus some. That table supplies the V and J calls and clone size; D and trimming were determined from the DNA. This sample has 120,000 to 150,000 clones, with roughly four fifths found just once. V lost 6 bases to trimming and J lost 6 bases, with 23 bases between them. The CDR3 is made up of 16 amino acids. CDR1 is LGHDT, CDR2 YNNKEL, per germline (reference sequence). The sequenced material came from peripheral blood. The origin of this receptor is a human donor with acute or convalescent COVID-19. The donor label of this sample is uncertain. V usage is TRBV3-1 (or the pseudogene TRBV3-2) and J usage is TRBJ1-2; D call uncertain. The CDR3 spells CASSQMARVDGDGYTF. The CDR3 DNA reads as TGTGCCAGCAGTCAAATGGCCCGGGTCGACGGGGATGGCTACACCTTC.